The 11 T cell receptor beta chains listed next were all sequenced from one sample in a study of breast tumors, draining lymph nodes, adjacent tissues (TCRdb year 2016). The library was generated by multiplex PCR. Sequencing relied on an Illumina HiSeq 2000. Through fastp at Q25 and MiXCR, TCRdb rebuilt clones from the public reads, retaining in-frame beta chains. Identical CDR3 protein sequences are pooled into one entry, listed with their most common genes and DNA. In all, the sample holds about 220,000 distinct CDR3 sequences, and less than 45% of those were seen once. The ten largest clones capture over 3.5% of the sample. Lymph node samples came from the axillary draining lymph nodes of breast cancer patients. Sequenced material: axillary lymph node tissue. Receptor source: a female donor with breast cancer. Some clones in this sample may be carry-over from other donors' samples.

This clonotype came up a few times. CDR3 sequence: CASTGPPVDKNIQYF. The CDR3 bases are TGTGCCAGCACCGGACCCCCAGTAGACAAAAACATTCAGTACTTC. The chain is built from TRBV11-2 and TRBJ2-4; D is ambiguous. The germline V gene has CDR1 SGHAT and CDR2 FQNNGV. Deletions cut 7 bases from V and 3 bases from J, with 16 bases between. The CDR3 length is 15 residues.

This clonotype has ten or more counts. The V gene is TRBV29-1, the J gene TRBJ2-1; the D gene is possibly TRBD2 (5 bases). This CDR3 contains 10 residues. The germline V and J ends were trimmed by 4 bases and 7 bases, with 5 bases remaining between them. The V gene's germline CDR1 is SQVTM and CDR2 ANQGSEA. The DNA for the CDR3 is TGCAGCGTTGGAGGGAATGAGCAGTTCTTC. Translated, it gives CSVGGNEQFF.

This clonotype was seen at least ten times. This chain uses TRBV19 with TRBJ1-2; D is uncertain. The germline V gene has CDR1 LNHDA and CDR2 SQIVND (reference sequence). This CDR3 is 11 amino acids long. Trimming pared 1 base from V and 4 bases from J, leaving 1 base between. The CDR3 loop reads CASSIGYGYTF. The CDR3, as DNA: TGTGCCAGTAGTATAGGCTATGGCTACACCTTC.

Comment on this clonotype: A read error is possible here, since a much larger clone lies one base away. The CDR3 DNA follows: TGTGCCAGCAGTCCGGACAGCCTTGGGGACTATGGCTACACCTTC. Translating it yields CASSPDSLGDYGYTF. This chain joins TRBV6-5 and TRBJ1-2, with D maybe TRBD1 (6 bases). The CDR3 has 15 amino acids. Germline CDR1 MNHEY, CDR2 SVGAGI. V was clipped by 5 bases and J by 3 bases, with 16 bases between them.

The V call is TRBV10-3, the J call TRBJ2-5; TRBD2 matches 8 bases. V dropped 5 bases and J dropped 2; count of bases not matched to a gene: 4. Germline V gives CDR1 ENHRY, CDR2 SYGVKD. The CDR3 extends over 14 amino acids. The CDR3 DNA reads TGTGCCATCAGTTCCTCGGGGGGGCAAGAGACCCAGTACTTC. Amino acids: CAISSSGGQETQYF.

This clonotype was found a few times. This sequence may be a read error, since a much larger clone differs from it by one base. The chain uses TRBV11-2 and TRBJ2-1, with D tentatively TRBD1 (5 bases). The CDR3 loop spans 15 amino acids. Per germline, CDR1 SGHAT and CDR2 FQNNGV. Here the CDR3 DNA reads TGTGCCAGCAGCTTAGTTCCCAGGGCGAGGAATGGGCAGTTCTTC. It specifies CASSLVPRARNGQFF.

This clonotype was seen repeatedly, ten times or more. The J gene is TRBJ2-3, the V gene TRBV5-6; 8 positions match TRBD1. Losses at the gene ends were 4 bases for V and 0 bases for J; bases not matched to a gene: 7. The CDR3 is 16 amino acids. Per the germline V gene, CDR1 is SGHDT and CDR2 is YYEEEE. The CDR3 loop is CASSPSWDRSTDTQYF. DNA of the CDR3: TGTGCCAGCAGCCCGTCATGGGACAGGAGCACAGATACGCAGTATTTT. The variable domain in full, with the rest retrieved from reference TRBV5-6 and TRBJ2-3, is DAGVTQSPTHLIKTRGQQVTLRCSPKSGHDTVSWYQQALGQGPQFIFQYYEEEERQRGNFPDRFSGHQFPNYSSELNVNALLLGDSALYLCASSPSWDRSTDTQYFGPGTRLTVL.

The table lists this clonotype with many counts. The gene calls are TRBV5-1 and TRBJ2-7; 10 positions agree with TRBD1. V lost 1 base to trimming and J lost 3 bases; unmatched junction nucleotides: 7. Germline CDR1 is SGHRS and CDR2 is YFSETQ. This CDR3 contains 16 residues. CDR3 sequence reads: CASSLYGTGENYEQYF. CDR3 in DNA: TGCGCCAGCAGCTTGTATGGGACAGGGGAAAACTACGAGCAGTACTTC.

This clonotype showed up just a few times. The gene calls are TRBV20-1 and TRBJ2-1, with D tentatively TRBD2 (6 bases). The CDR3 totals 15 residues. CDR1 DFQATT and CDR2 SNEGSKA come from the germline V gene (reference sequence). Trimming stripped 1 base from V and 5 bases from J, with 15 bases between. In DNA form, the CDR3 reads TGCAGTGCTAGAGCCCAGGGACTTTTACACAATGAGCAGTTCTTC. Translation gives CSARAQGLLHNEQFF.

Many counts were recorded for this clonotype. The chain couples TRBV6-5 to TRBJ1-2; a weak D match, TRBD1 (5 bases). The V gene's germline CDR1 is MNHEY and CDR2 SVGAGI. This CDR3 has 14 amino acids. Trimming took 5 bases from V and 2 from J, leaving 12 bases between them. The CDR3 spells CASSTDIRNYGYTF. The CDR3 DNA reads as TGTGCCAGCAGTACGGACATCCGAAACTATGGCTACACCTTC.

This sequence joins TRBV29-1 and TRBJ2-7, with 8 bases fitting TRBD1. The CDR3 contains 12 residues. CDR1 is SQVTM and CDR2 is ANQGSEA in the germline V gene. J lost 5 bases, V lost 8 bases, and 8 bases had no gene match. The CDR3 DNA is TGCAGCTTAAGTGACAGGGGCCACGAGCAGTACTTC. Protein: CSLSDRGHEQYF.